A single sample gave rise to the 3 T cell receptor beta chains below, sequenced in a study of vaccination and CD4 T cells after COVID-19. The treatment here: approximately 9-day PBMC culture with coronavirus spike peptide pools or control peptides (ViraFEST assay). For these receptors, no antigen is known. An Oncomine TCR Beta short-read assay was used to sequence the DNA from cultured CD4+ T cells. TCRdb independently ran MiXCR on the PCR reads; one entry per CDR3 protein. The sample includes 9,500 to 15,000 distinct CDR3 sequences, approximately 50% of them seen just once. The sequenced sample consisted of CD4+ T cells from blood, cultured in vitro. The receptors were sampled from a human donor who had recovered from COVID-19.

This clonotype was observed a handful of times. The gene calls are TRBV6-1 and TRBJ2-7, with 8 bases that match TRBD1. In germline, CDR1 is MNHNS, CDR2 SASEGT. CDR3 size: 16 residues. V lost 6 bases to trimming and J lost 0 bases; unmatched junction nucleotides: 10. DNA for the CDR3: TGTGCCAGCAGGACCGATAGGACAGGGAGCTCCTACGAGCAGTACTTC. This sequence encodes CASRTDRTGSSYEQYF.

The chain employs TRBV20-1 and TRBJ2-3; 12 nucleotides align to TRBD2. With V trimmed by 4 bases and J by 1 base, 12 bases remained unmatched. The CDR3 totals 18 residues. Looked up from germline, CDR1 is DFQATT and CDR2 is SNEGSKA (reference sequence). The CDR3 DNA reads TGCAGTGCTAAGGCGGACGGGACTAGCGGGCAGGGCACAGATACGCAGTATTTT. Protein product: CSAKADGTSGQGTDTQYF.

V and J are TRBV20-1 and TRBJ1-1; the D gene is possibly TRBD1 (5 bases). CDR1 DFQATT and CDR2 SNEGSKA come from the germline V gene (reference sequence). The V and J ends lost 3 bases and 6 bases respectively, with 11 bases between them. This CDR3 contains 12 residues. CDR3 protein: CSASWQGPEAFF. The CDR3 nucleotides read TGCAGTGCTAGTTGGCAGGGCCCTGAAGCTTTCTTT.